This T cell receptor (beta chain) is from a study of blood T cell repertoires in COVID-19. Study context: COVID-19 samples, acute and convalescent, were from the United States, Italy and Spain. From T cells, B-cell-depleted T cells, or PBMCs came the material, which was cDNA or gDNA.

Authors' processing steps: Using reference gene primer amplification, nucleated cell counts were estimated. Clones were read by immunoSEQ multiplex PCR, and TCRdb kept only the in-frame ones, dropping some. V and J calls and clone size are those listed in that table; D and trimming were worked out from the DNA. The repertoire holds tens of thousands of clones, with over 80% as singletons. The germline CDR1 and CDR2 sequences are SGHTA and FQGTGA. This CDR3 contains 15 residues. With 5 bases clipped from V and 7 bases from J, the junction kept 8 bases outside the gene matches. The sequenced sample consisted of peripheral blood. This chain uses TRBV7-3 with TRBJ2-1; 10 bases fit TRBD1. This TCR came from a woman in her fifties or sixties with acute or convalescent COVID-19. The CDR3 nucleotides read TGTGCCAGCAGCCCAGGACAGGGGGTAATAAATGAGCAGTTCTTC. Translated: CASSPGQGVINEQFF. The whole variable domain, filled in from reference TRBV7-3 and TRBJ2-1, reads GAGVSQTPSNKVTEKGKYVELRCDPISGHTALYWYRQSLGQGPEFLIYFQGTGAADDSGLPNDRFFAVRPEGSVSTLKIQRTERGDSAVYLCASSPGQGVINEQFFGPGTRLTVL.